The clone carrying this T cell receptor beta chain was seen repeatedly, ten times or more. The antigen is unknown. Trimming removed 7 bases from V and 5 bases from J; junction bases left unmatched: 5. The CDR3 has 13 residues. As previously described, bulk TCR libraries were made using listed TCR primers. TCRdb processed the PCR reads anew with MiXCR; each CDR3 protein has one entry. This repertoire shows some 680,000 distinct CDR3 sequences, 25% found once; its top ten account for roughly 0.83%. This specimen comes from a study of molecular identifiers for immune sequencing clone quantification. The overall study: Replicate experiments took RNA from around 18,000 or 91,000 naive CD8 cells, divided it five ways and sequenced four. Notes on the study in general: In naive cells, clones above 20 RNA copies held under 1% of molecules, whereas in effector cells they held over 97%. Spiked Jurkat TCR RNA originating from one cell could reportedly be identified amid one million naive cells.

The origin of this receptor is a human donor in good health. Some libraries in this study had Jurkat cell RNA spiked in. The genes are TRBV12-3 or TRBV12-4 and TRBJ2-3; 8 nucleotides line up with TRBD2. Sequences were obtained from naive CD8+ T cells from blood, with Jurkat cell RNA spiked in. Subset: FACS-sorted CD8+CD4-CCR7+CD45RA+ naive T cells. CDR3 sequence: CASKAGVQDTQYF. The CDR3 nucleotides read TGTGCCAGCAAAGCGGGGGTGCAAGATACGCAGTATTTT.